The 13 T cell receptor beta chains below all came from one sample that was sequenced in a study of OX40 agonist ivuxolimab in advanced cancers. Sequencing was performed with immunoSEQ multiplex PCR; in TCRdb, only in-frame clones are kept and a portion is missing. The sample records tens of thousands of clones, more than 75% being singletons. Here the sequenced sample was CD4+ or CD8+ T cells sorted from blood, taken in a trial of the OX40 agonist ivuxolimab. Receptor source: an adult with an advanced solid tumor such as melanoma, head and neck, liver or kidney cancer.

The chain links TRBV6-5 to TRBJ2-2; 8 bases fit TRBD2. The CDR3 is 14 amino acids. After removal of 10 bases from V and 7 bases from J, the junction contained 11 bases not matched to a gene. Germline lookup yields CDR1 MNHEY and CDR2 SVGAGI. CDR3 nucleotides: TGTGCCACCTCGGGGAAGCGGGGGTTCGGGGAGCTGTTTTTT. This translates into CATSGKRGFGELFF.

The genes are TRBV7-9 and TRBJ1-5, with D hard to call. V lost 1 base to trimming and J lost 4 bases, with 11 bases between them. The germline V gene encodes CDR1 SEHNR and CDR2 FQNEAQ (reference sequence). The CDR3 runs 15 residues. The CDR3 sequence is CASSLGGQNNQPQHF. DNA of the CDR3: TGTGCCAGCAGCTTAGGAGGGCAGAATAATCAGCCCCAGCATTTT.

The chain uses TRBV18 and TRBJ1-1; TRBD1 is a possible D gene (5 bases). The CDR3 extends over 14 amino acids. CDR1 and CDR2 from the germline V gene are KGHSH and LQKENI. V lost 0 bases, J lost 10 bases, and 15 bases lay in between. CDR3 residues: CASSPPGVQGTAFF. The CDR3 nucleotides read TGTGCCAGCTCACCACCGGGGGTTCAGGGTACAGCTTTCTTT.

The genes are TRBV5-6 and TRBJ2-1; 8 bases fit TRBD2. Germline trimming cut 1 base from V and 6 bases from J; bases unmatched to any gene: 3. The CDR3 totals 14 residues. The germline gives CDR1 SGHDT, CDR2 YYEEEE. The CDR3 loop is CASSLRTSLNEQFF. The CDR3 DNA reads as TGTGCCAGCAGCTTGAGGACTAGCCTCAATGAGCAGTTCTTC.

The V and J genes are TRBV28 and TRBJ2-7; 11 bases agree with TRBD2. With 5 bases clipped from V and 3 bases from J, the junction kept 6 bases outside the gene matches. This CDR3 is built from 15 residues. From germline, CDR1 is MDHEN and CDR2 SYDVKM. For the CDR3, the DNA is TGTGCCAGCAGTCCCCGACTAGCGGGATACTACGAGCAGTACTTC. Translating gives CASSPRLAGYYEQYF.

This clone is a singleton in its sample. This CDR3 reads CASSWTGGNTEAFF. As DNA, the CDR3 is TGTGCCAGCAGTTGGACAGGGGGCAACACTGAAGCTTTCTTT. This sequence joins TRBV6-5 and TRBJ1-1; 11 positions match TRBD1. The CDR3 runs to 14 residues. The trim removed 4 bases at V and 2 bases at J, leaving 0 bases unmatched. Germline V CDR1 and CDR2: MNHEY, SVGAGI.

The CDR3 DNA is TGTGCCAGCAGCGCTCCGGGAGCTCATGAGCAGTTCTTC. Its protein is CASSAPGAHEQFF. The chain uses TRBV7-2 and TRBJ2-1; D possibly corresponds to TRBD2 (6 bases). This CDR3 is built from 13 residues. V shed 5 bases and J shed 8 bases, with 13 bases lying between them. CDR1 SGHTA and CDR2 FQGNSA come from the germline V gene.

The chain links TRBV6-1 to TRBJ1-5; no clear D. This CDR3 comprises 15 residues. Trimming removed 5 bases from V and 2 bases from J, with 13 bases in between. Germline CDR1 reads MNHNS; CDR2 reads SASEGT. This CDR3 is CASSRGPLRNQPQHF. CDR3 nucleotides: TGTGCCAGCAGTCGAGGTCCCCTCCGCAATCAGCCCCAGCATTTT.

This sequence joins TRBV6-5 and TRBJ1-2; 7 nucleotides line up with TRBD1. The length of the CDR3 is 14 residues. V dropped 10 bases and J dropped 4; count of bases not matched to a gene: 12. Germline CDR1 is MNHEY and CDR2 is SVGAGI. The DNA for the CDR3 is TGTGCCACCCGAGGAGGGGGCGCGATCTATGGCTACACCTTC. Translation: CATRGGGAIYGYTF.

The chain employs TRBV5-1 and TRBJ2-7, with 12 bases lining up with TRBD1. V was pared by 4 bases and J by 0 bases, with 2 bases of the junction left unmatched. The germline CDR1 and CDR2 sequences are SGHRS and YFSETQ. The length of the CDR3 is 15 residues. CDR3: CASSRDRGLSYEQYF. The CDR3 coding sequence is TGCGCCAGCAGCCGGGACAGGGGGCTCTCCTACGAGCAGTACTTC.

V is TRBV29-1 and J is TRBJ2-3; 7 bases fit TRBD1. The CDR3 is 13 residues long. CDR1 and CDR2 from the germline V gene are SQVTM and ANQGSEA. V lost 3 bases to trimming and J lost 4 bases; unmatched junction nucleotides: 4. In nucleotides, the CDR3 is TGCAGCGTTGATAGACAGGGAGCAGATACGCAGTATTTT. This translates into CSVDRQGADTQYF.

This clone was seen just once. The V and J genes are TRBV6-1 and TRBJ1-2; a weak D match, TRBD1 (5 bases). Per the germline V gene, CDR1 is MNHNS and CDR2 is SASEGT. V shed 7 bases and J shed 11 bases, with 26 bases lying between them. There are 15 residues in the CDR3. The chain's CDR3 is CASTEEGSGRSPYTF. Here the CDR3 DNA reads TGTGCCAGCACCGAAGAGGGATCGGGGCGATCGCCGTACACCTTC.

In its sample, this clone is medium-sized. The chain is built from TRBV7-9 and TRBJ1-2; the D gene is possibly TRBD1 (5 bases). This CDR3 comprises 11 residues. In germline, CDR1 is SEHNR, CDR2 FQNEAQ (reference sequence). V lost 11 bases to trimming and J lost 7 bases, with 14 bases between them. CDR3 sequence (DNA): TGTGCCGGAGGGGAGGTCGGTGGCTACACCTTC. As protein: CAGGEVGGYTF.